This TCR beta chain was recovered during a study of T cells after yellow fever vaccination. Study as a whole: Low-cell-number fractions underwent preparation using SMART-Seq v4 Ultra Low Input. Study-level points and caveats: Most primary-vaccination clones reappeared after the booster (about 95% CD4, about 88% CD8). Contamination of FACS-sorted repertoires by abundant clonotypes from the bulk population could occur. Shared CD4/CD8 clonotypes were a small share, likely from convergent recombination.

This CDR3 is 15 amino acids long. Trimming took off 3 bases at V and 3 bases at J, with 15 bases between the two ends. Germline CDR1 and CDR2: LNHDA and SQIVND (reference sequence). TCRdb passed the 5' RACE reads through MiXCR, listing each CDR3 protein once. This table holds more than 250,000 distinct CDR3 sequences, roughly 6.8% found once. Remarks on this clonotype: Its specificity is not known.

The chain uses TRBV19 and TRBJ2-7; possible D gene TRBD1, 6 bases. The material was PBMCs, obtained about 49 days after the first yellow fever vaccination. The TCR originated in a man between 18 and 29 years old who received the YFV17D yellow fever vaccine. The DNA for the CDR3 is TGTGCCAGTAGTATCTCCCCCGGACAGATCTACGAGCAGTACTTC. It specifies CASSISPGQIYEQYF.